One and the same sample provided the 24 T cell receptor beta chains below, sequenced in a study of blood T cell repertoires in COVID-19. Here immunoSEQ multiplex PCR was the method, and the copy in TCRdb shows in-frame clones only, minus some. Of roughly 280,000 clones listed, around 86% are singletons. Input material: peripheral blood. The receptor set was obtained from a man younger than 35 with active or convalescent COVID-19.

This clone was counted once. The chain links TRBV14 to TRBJ2-5; TRBD1 matches at 7 bases. CDR3 length equals 14 residues. V was clipped by 5 bases and J by 4 bases; unmatched bases: 7. The germline V gene has CDR1 SGHDN and CDR2 FVKESK. Written as DNA, the CDR3 is TGTGCCAGCAGCGGAACAGGGGTTTCAGAGACCCAGTACTTC. Its translation is CASSGTGVSETQYF.

V is TRBV6-5 and J is TRBJ2-7, with 8 bases identical to TRBD1. Germline loops: CDR1 MNHEY, CDR2 SVGAGI. The CDR3 spans 16 residues. The junction had 8 bases not matched to a gene; V was cut back by 0 bases and J by 4 bases. The CDR3 loop reads CASSYSLGDRIYEQYF. The CDR3 nucleotides read TGTGCCAGCAGTTACTCCCTGGGGGACAGGATTTACGAGCAGTACTTC.

This clone showed up just once. The chain employs TRBV15 and TRBJ1-6, with D possibly TRBD1 on 6 matching bases. Trimming left V 4 bases short and J 1 base short, with 11 bases between. From germline, CDR1 is LNHNV and CDR2 YYDKDF (reference sequence). The CDR3 extends over 16 amino acids. DNA for the CDR3: TGTGCCACCAGCACTACTACAGGGTCCTATAATTCACCCCTCCACTTT. Its translation: CATSTTTGSYNSPLHF.

The chain has TRBV14 and TRBJ1-2; weak D call: TRBD1 (6 bases). The V and J ends lost 1 base and 4 bases respectively, with 28 bases between them. The CDR3 covers 20 residues. Germline V lookup: CDR1 SGHDN, CDR2 FVKESK. The chain's CDR3 is CASSQGLPENRVGSLYGYTF. The DNA of the CDR3 is TGTGCCAGCAGCCAAGGATTGCCGGAAAACAGGGTAGGCTCCCTCTATGGCTACACCTTC.

This rearrangement joins TRBV7-9 to TRBJ2-5; no definite D call. Germline CDR1 reads SEHNR; CDR2 reads FQNEAQ (reference sequence). This CDR3 spans 15 amino acids. The V gene lost 5 bases and the J gene lost 1 base, with 14 bases spanning the gap. The CDR3 DNA sequence: TGTGCCAGCAGCAACGGCGACTTATTCCAAGAGACCCAGTACTTC. Translating gives CASSNGDLFQETQYF.

V usage is TRBV19 and J usage is TRBJ2-7, with TRBD1 matching 8 bases. Germline trimming cut 4 bases from V and 5 bases from J; bases unmatched to any gene: 7. Germline CDR1 is LNHDA and CDR2 is SQIVND (reference sequence). This CDR3 region has 14 residues. This chain's CDR3 is CASSNWTGRNEQYF. CDR3 coding DNA: TGTGCCAGTAGTAACTGGACAGGGAGGAACGAGCAGTACTTC.

This chain connects TRBV11-2 to TRBJ2-7, with a weak D call TRBD2 (5 bases). The CDR3 contains 13 residues. Trimming removed 5 bases at V and 1 base at J, with 9 bases between. The germline V gene encodes CDR1 SGHAT and CDR2 FQNNGV. The CDR3 nucleotides are TGTGCCAGCAGCCCGGACTTATCCTACGAGCAGTACTTC. Its translation is CASSPDLSYEQYF.

The DNA for the CDR3 is TGTGCCAGCTCACCACCATTTCGGGGGCCCCAGCATTTT. As protein: CASSPPFRGPQHF. The J gene is TRBJ1-5, the V gene TRBV18; D not certain. V shed 0 bases and J shed 9 bases, with 9 bases lying between them. The CDR3 is 13 amino acids. From germline, CDR1 is KGHSH and CDR2 LQKENI.

The chain has TRBV3-1 (or the pseudogene TRBV3-2) and TRBJ1-2; D call uncertain. CDR3 length: 14 amino acids. Germline V gene sequence: CDR1 LGHDT, CDR2 YNNKEL (reference sequence). V shed 1 base and J shed 0 bases, with 6 bases lying between them. The CDR3 DNA reads as TGTGCCAGCAGCCAAGCGTTAACTAACTATGGCTACACCTTC. Translation gives CASSQALTNYGYTF.

The V gene is TRBV5-1, the J gene TRBJ1-1, with 9 bases identical to TRBD1. The V gene end was trimmed by 7 bases and the J gene end by 4 bases; junction bases not matched to a gene: 11. The germline V gene has CDR1 SGHRS and CDR2 YFSETQ. The CDR3 extends over 15 amino acids. For the CDR3, the DNA is TGCGCCAGCTCGGACATCGGGACAGGGCTCACTGAAGCTTTCTTT. Protein product: CASSDIGTGLTEAFF.

The rearrangement links TRBV28 to TRBJ1-2, with 7 bases matching TRBD1. This CDR3 region has 15 residues. With V trimmed by 5 bases and J by 1 base, 7 bases remained unmatched. The V gene's germline CDR1 is MDHEN and CDR2 SYDVKM. This CDR3 reads CASSIQGQVNYGYTF. CDR3 in DNA: TGTGCCAGCAGTATTCAAGGACAGGTTAACTATGGCTACACCTTC.

The count of this clone is one. The chain joins TRBV28 to TRBJ1-5; D possibly corresponds to TRBD1 (6 bases). CDR1 and CDR2 from the germline V gene are MDHEN and SYDVKM. The CDR3 runs to 12 residues. As DNA, the CDR3 is TGTGCATGGCAGGGGCGCGATCAGCCCCAGCATTTT. It is translated as CAWQGRDQPQHF. Looking up the rest from reference TRBV28 and TRBJ1-5 gives the full variable domain: DVKVTQSSRYLVKRTGEKVFLECVQDMDHENMFWYRQDPGLGLRLIYFSYDVKMKEKGDIPEGYSVSREKKERFSLILESASTNQTSMYLCAWQGRDQPQHFGDGTRLSIL.

The chain uses TRBV12-3 or TRBV12-4 and TRBJ1-5; no clear D gene. Trimming removed 1 base at V and 3 bases at J, with 4 bases between. The CDR3 is 13 residues long. CDR3: CASSLVINQPQHF. As DNA, the CDR3 is TGTGCCAGCAGTTTAGTCATCAATCAGCCCCAGCATTTT.

This clone was seen a single time. The chain links TRBV28 to TRBJ1-2, with TRBD1 matching over 7 bases. Germline trimming cut 7 bases from V and 5 bases from J; bases unmatched to any gene: 13. Germline CDR1 reads MDHEN; CDR2 reads SYDVKM. This CDR3 is 15 amino acids long. Here the CDR3 DNA reads TGTGCCAGCACCGGCCCCCCAGACAGGGTTTATGGCTACACCTTC. This encodes CASTGPPDRVYGYTF.

The chain recombines TRBV15 with TRBJ2-2, with D maybe TRBD1 (5 bases). CDR1 and CDR2 from the germline V gene are LNHNV and YYDKDF (reference sequence). The V and J ends lost 4 bases and 7 bases respectively, with 13 bases between them. The CDR3 has 14 amino acids. CDR3 residues: CATSTGHGDGELFF. In nucleotides, the CDR3 is TGTGCCACCAGCACCGGACACGGTGACGGGGAGCTGTTTTTT.

V gene TRBV11-3 combines with J gene TRBJ1-4, with no clear D. From germline, CDR1 is SGHNT and CDR2 YENEEA. The V end lost 4 bases, the J end lost 5 bases, and 11 bases lay between the germline ends. The CDR3 has 14 amino acids. The CDR3 region is CASSSGLINEKLFF. The CDR3 nucleotides are TGTGCCAGCAGCTCCGGACTGATCAATGAAAAACTGTTTTTT.

The genes are TRBV11-3 and TRBJ2-7; D perhaps matches TRBD2 (6 bases). The V gene lost 2 bases and the J gene lost 4 bases, with 21 bases spanning the gap. Germline CDR1 reads SGHNT; CDR2 reads YENEEA. CDR3 length: 17 amino acids. CDR3 sequence reads: CASSLSTGGLPSYEQYF. In DNA form, the CDR3 reads TGTGCCAGCAGCTTAAGTACTGGGGGACTCCCCTCTTACGAGCAGTACTTC.

The chain uses TRBV9 and TRBJ2-5, with 7 bases that match TRBD2. CDR1 SGDLS and CDR2 YYNGEE come from the germline V gene. The CDR3 totals 13 residues. V lost 3 bases and J lost 4; bases outside the gene matches: 3. The CDR3 nucleotides are TGTGCCAGCAGCGCTAGCGGATCAGAGACCCAGTACTTC. Translation gives CASSASGSETQYF.

The J gene is TRBJ2-5, the V gene TRBV9; 8 bases are shared with TRBD1. The CDR3 is made up of 14 amino acids. The V gene end was trimmed by 4 bases and the J gene end by 3 bases; junction bases not matched to a gene: 5. Germline lookup yields CDR1 SGDLS and CDR2 YYNGEE. The CDR3 bases are TGTGCCAGCAGCCAGGGGGCCCGTGAAGAGACCCAGTACTTC. This encodes CASSQGAREETQYF.

This chain uses TRBV5-1 with TRBJ1-4; unclear D gene. Trimming stripped 5 bases from V and 6 bases from J, with 14 bases between. The CDR3 length is 14 residues. Germline CDR1 SGHRS, CDR2 YFSETQ. CDR3 in DNA: TGCGCCAGCAGACTGGCGGGTAACGATGAAAAACTGTTTTTT. This translates into CASRLAGNDEKLFF.

The chain couples TRBV11-2 to TRBJ1-2; D possibly corresponds to TRBD1 (5 bases). The germline gives CDR1 SGHAT, CDR2 FQNNGV. Trimming stripped 2 bases from V and 2 bases from J, with 12 bases between. This CDR3 region has 15 residues. The CDR3 sequence is CASSLYFGGNYGYTF. In nucleotides, the CDR3 is TGTGCCAGCAGCTTATATTTCGGGGGAAACTATGGCTACACCTTC.

The V gene is TRBV9, the J gene TRBJ2-3, with 12 bases identical to TRBD2. Trimming at V came to 7 bases and at J to 4 bases, leaving 13 bases not matched to a gene. Germline V gives CDR1 SGDLS, CDR2 YYNGEE. There are 17 residues in the CDR3. CDR3 DNA sequence: TGTGCCAGCGGGCGGACTAGCGGGACGATTACGGCAGATACGCAGTATTTT. Translating gives CASGRTSGTITADTQYF.

The CDR3 sequence is CASSRTGQGPKGYGYTF. The CDR3 DNA sequence: TGCGCCAGCTCCCGGACGGGACAGGGGCCTAAGGGGTATGGCTACACCTTC. The chain joins TRBV4-1 to TRBJ1-2; 10 nucleotides line up with TRBD1. CDR3 size: 17 residues. Trimming took 8 bases from V and 5 from J; bases not matched to a gene: 17. The germline CDR1 and CDR2 sequences are MGHRA and YSYEKL.

This clone was seen a few times. The chain links TRBV5-1 to TRBJ2-7, with D possibly being TRBD2 (6 bases). The CDR3 covers 14 residues. V lost 0 bases to trimming and J lost 3 bases, with 10 bases between them. Germline V lookup: CDR1 SGHRS, CDR2 YFSETQ. CDR3 sequence reads: CASSLGKGGYEQYF. The CDR3 region has the DNA TGCGCCAGCAGCTTGGGAAAGGGAGGCTACGAGCAGTACTTC.